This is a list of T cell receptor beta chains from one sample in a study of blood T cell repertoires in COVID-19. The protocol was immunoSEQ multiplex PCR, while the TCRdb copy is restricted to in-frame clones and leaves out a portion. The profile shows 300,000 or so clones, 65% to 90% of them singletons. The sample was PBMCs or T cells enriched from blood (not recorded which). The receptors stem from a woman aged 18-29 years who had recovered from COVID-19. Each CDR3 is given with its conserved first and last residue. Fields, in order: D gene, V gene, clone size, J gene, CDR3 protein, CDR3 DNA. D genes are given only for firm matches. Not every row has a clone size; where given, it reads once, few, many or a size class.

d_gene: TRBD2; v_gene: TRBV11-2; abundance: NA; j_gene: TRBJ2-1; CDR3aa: CASRGGGTYNEQFF; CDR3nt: TGTGCCAGCAGAGGCGGGGGGACATACAATGAGCAGTTCTTC
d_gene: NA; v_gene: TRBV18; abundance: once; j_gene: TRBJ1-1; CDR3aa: CASSAGVNTEAFF; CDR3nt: TGTGCCAGCTCGGCGGGGGTGAACACTGAAGCTTTCTTT
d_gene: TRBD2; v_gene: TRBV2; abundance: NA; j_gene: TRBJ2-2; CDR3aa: CARSNRHPSGANTGELFF; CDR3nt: TGTGCCAGGTCCAACCGGCATCCTAGCGGGGCGAACACCGGGGAGCTGTTTTTT
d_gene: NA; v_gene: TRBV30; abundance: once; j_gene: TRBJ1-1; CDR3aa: CAWNTGGTEAFF; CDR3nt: TGTGCCTGGAACACGGGGGGCACTGAAGCTTTCTTT
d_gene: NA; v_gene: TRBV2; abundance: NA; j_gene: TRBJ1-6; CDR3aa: CASSLYAGNNNSPLHF; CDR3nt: TGTGCCAGCAGCCTCTATGCGGGGAACAATAATTCACCCCTCCACTTT
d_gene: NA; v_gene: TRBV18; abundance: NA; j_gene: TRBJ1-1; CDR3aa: CASSPAEDTEAFF; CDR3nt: TGTGCCAGCTCACCCGCCGAGGATACTGAAGCTTTCTTT
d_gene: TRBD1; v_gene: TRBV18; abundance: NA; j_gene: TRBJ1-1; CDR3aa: CASSPRGRDTEAFF; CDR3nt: TGTGCCAGCTCACCAAGGGGGCGCGATACTGAAGCTTTCTTT
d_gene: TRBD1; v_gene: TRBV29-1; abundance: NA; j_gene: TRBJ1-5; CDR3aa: CSVRTGGIDQPQHF; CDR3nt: TGCAGCGTTCGGACAGGGGGCATTGATCAGCCCCAGCATTTT
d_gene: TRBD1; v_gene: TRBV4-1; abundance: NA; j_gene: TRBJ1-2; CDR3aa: CASSKYRGRDGYTF; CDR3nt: TGCGCCAGCAGCAAATACAGGGGGCGGGATGGCTACACCTTC
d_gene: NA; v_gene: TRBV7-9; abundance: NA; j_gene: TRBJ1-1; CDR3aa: CASRQMTGNTEAFF; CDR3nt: TGTGCCAGCAGGCAAATGACGGGGAACACTGAAGCTTTCTTT
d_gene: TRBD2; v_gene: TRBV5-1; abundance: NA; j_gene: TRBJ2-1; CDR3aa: CASSLTSGSSYNEQFF; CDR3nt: TGCGCCAGCAGCTTGACTAGCGGGTCATCCTACAATGAGCAGTTCTTC
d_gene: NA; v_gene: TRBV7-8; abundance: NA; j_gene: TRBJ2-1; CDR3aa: CASSWQTGEVGEQFF; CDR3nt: TGTGCCAGCAGCTGGCAGACGGGGGAGGTAGGTGAGCAGTTCTTC
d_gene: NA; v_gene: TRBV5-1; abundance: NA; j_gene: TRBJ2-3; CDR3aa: CASSTPPGQRQYF; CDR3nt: TGCGCCAGCAGCACACCTCCGGGACAAAGGCAGTATTTT
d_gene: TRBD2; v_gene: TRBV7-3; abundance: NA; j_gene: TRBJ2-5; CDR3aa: CASSRLAEETQYF; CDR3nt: TGTGCCAGCAGCAGACTAGCGGAAGAGACCCAGTACTTC
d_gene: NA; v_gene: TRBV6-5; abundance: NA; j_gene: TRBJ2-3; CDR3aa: CASSYSTGPTTDTQYF; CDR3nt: TGTGCCAGCAGTTACTCGACGGGTCCAACCACAGATACGCAGTATTTT
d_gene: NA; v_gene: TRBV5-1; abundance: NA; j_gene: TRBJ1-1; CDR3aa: CASSFGGREAFF; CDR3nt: TGCGCCAGCAGCTTTGGGGGCAGGGAAGCTTTCTTT
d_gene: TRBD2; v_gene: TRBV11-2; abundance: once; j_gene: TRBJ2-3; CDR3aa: CASSLEIAGTEADTQYF; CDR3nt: TGTGCCAGCAGCTTAGAAATAGCGGGGACTGAGGCAGATACGCAGTATTTT
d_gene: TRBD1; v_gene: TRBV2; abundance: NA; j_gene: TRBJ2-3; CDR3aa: CASSRLRPGGTDTQYF; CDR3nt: TGTGCCAGCAGTCGACTGAGACCAGGGGGAACAGATACGCAGTATTTT
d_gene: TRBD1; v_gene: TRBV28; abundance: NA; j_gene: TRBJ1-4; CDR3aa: CASSLTGGNEKLFF; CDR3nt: TGTGCCAGCAGTTTGACAGGGGGTAATGAAAAACTGTTTTTT
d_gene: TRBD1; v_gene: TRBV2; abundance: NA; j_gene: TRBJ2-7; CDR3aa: CASSTERDRRTEQYF; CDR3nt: TGTGCCAGCAGCACCGAGAGGGACAGGCGAACCGAGCAGTACTTC
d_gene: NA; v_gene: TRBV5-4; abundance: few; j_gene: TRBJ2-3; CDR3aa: CASSLGGLLRTDTQYF; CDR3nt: TGTGCCAGCAGCTTGGGGGGGCTACTTAGGACAGATACGCAGTATTTT
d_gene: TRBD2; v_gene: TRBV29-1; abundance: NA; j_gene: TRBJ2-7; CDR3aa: CSVEPTSDPREQYF; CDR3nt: TGCAGCGTTGAGCCGACTAGCGATCCTAGGGAGCAGTACTTC
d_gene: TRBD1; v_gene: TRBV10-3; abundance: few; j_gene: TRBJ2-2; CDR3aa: CAISGAGGYTGELFF; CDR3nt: TGTGCCATCAGTGGTGCAGGGGGCTACACCGGGGAGCTGTTTTTT